The text below deals with one T cell receptor (beta chain). PCR used 60 Vbeta primers and 13 Jbeta primers. Profiling relied on immunoSEQ multiplex PCR, and the TCRdb table lists in-frame clones only, not all of them. This table has 250,000 to 350,000 clones, 80% to 90% appearing once. The ends were cut back, 3 bases at V and 2 bases at J, with 10 bases in the middle. CDR3 size: 15 residues. Germline V gives CDR1 SGHTA, CDR2 FQGTGA. This entry belongs to a study of cytomegalovirus exposure and HLA in healthy donors. Sequencing was carried out using PBMCs. The source is a middle-aged man in good health and CMV-seropositive. The gene calls are TRBV7-3 and TRBJ2-2; tentative D call: TRBD1 (5 bases). The CDR3 DNA sequence: TGTGCCAGCAGCTTCGGGCAGGGAAACACCGGGGAGCTGTTTTTT. Residues: CASSFGQGNTGELFF.